Listed below are T cell receptor beta chains from one sample, sequenced in a study of T cell changes during pregnancy in multiple sclerosis. The repertoire was sequenced with immunoSEQ multiplex PCR; TCRdb's copy has only in-frame clones and lacks some. The repertoire has 43,000 or so clones, 85% to 90% of them found once; the top ten carry under 2%. The sequences come from peripheral blood, collected in the first trimester of pregnancy. These receptor sequences come from a female donor with multiple sclerosis, enrolled in a pregnancy study. Each CDR3 is given with its conserved first and last residue. The order of the fields is V gene, D gene, clone size, J gene, CDR3 length, CDR3 DNA, CDR3 protein. The D gene is left open where the match is weak. Expanded clones get a size class; other rows say once, few or many, or leave the size out.

V: TRBV6-1; D: -; size: few; J: TRBJ1-6; length: 17; DNA: TGTGCCAGCAGTGAAGCGCTCAGGCCAGCCTATAATTCACCCCTCCACTTT; CDR3: CASSEALRPAYNSPLHF
V: TRBV5-1; D: TRBD1; size: -; J: TRBJ2-4; length: 14; DNA: TGCGCCAGCAGCGATGGGACAGGTGGAAACATTCAGTACTTC; CDR3: CASSDGTGGNIQYF
V: TRBV11-3; D: -; size: -; J: TRBJ2-3; length: 14; DNA: TGTGCCAGCAGTTCGCGGGGGCCGATAGATACGCAGTATTTT; CDR3: CASSSRGPIDTQYF
V: TRBV19; D: -; size: -; J: TRBJ1-2; length: 15; DNA: TGTGCCAGTAGTCCCCGGGACACGGATATCTATGGCTACACCTTC; CDR3: CASSPRDTDIYGYTF
V: TRBV19; D: TRBD1; size: -; J: TRBJ1-6; length: 16; DNA: TGTGCCAGTAGTTTCGGGACAGGGGCCCTGAATTCACCCCTCCACTTT; CDR3: CASSFGTGALNSPLHF
V: TRBV27; D: -; size: -; J: TRBJ1-1; length: 12; DNA: TGTGCCAGCAGTTTCACTCGGGCTGAAGCTTTCTTT; CDR3: CASSFTRAEAFF
V: TRBV19; D: -; size: -; J: TRBJ2-2; length: 16; DNA: TGTGCCAGTACCTCCGGGACTCGCCGGTCCACCGGGGAGCTGTTTTTT; CDR3: CASTSGTRRSTGELFF
V: TRBV2; D: -; size: -; J: TRBJ1-1; length: 14; DNA: TGTGCCAGCACCCCCCCGCCGGGGAGGGCTGAAGCTTTCTTT; CDR3: CASTPPPGRAEAFF
V: TRBV28; D: -; size: -; J: TRBJ1-2; length: 15; DNA: TGTGCCAGCAGTGTACAGGGACGGGGCCTCTATGGCTACACCTTC; CDR3: CASSVQGRGLYGYTF
V: TRBV9; D: -; size: -; J: TRBJ1-2; length: 17; DNA: TGTGCCAGCAGCGTAGGGGCGAAACAGGCGGGAGAAAATGGCTACACCTTC; CDR3: CASSVGAKQAGENGYTF
V: TRBV18; D: -; size: -; J: TRBJ1-2; length: 14; DNA: TGTGCCAGCTCACCAGGCGGGGCAAGATATGGCTACACCTTC; CDR3: CASSPGGARYGYTF
V: TRBV7-7; D: -; size: -; J: TRBJ2-2; length: 16; DNA: TGTGCTAGCAGCCCAACAGGGTTTTCAGGGACCGGGGAGCTGTTTTTT; CDR3: CASSPTGFSGTGELFF
V: TRBV18; D: TRBD1; size: -; J: TRBJ1-2; length: 15; DNA: TGTGCCAGCTCACCCGACAGGGGGAGAGGCTATGGCTACACCTTC; CDR3: CASSPDRGRGYGYTF
V: TRBV6-1; D: -; size: -; J: TRBJ1-1; length: 14; DNA: TGTGCCAGCAGTAGCGACTTGTTGAACACTGAAGCTTTCTTT; CDR3: CASSSDLLNTEAFF
V: TRBV2; D: -; size: -; J: TRBJ2-7; length: 13; DNA: TGTGCCAGCAGTGGCATGCGGAGCTACGAGCAGTACTTC; CDR3: CASSGMRSYEQYF
V: TRBV10-2; D: -; size: -; J: TRBJ1-1; length: 13; DNA: TGCGCCAGCAGTACCGGGGGGGACACTGAAGCTTTCTTT; CDR3: CASSTGGDTEAFF
V: TRBV7-9; D: -; size: once; J: TRBJ1-4; length: 13; DNA: TGTGCCAGCAGCTTAGTCTTGAATGAAAAACTGTTTTTT; CDR3: CASSLVLNEKLFF
V: TRBV14; D: -; size: -; J: TRBJ2-7; length: 14; DNA: TGTGCCAGCAGCCGACTCGAACCAGGGTCCGAGCAGTACTTC; CDR3: CASSRLEPGSEQYF
V: TRBV5-1; D: -; size: -; J: TRBJ2-2; length: 14; DNA: TGCGCCAGCAGCTTAAGCACGAACACCGGGGAGCTGTTTTTT; CDR3: CASSLSTNTGELFF
V: TRBV20-1; D: -; size: -; J: TRBJ2-7; length: 11; DNA: TGCAGTGCTTGGGAGATCTACGAGCAGTACTTC; CDR3: CSAWEIYEQYF
V: TRBV19; D: -; size: -; J: TRBJ1-1; length: 13; DNA: TGTGCCAGTAGTTGGCTCGGGGACACTGAAGCTTTCTTT; CDR3: CASSWLGDTEAFF
V: TRBV27; D: TRBD2; size: -; J: TRBJ2-2; length: 14; DNA: TGTGCCAGCAGGCCTTCGGGGGGGACGGGGGAGCTGTTTTTT; CDR3: CASRPSGGTGELFF
V: TRBV11-2; D: -; size: once; J: TRBJ1-1; length: 13; DNA: TGTGCCAGCAGCCCCGTCCTAGGGGGAGAAGCTTTCTTT; CDR3: CASSPVLGGEAFF
V: TRBV15; D: -; size: -; J: TRBJ2-5; length: 15; DNA: TGTGCCACCAGCAGAGATCGAGGGAGACAAGAGACCCAGTACTTC; CDR3: CATSRDRGRQETQYF
V: TRBV2; D: -; size: -; J: TRBJ2-7; length: 12; DNA: TGTGCCGGGCGCCGGGACACCTTCGAGCAGTACTTC; CDR3: CAGRRDTFEQYF
V: TRBV5-6; D: -; size: once; J: TRBJ1-2; length: 12; DNA: TGTGCCAGCAGCTTGACACAGGGTCTAAGGACCTTC; CDR3: CASSLTQGLRTF
V: TRBV7-9; D: -; size: -; J: TRBJ1-1; length: 15; DNA: TGTGCCAGCAGCTTAGAACCCGGGACACCACATGAAGCTTTCTTT; CDR3: CASSLEPGTPHEAFF
V: TRBV4-3; D: -; size: once; J: TRBJ2-3; length: 14; DNA: TGCGCCAGCAGCCAAGGGCCCGCCGGGGATACGCAGTATTTT; CDR3: CASSQGPAGDTQYF
V: TRBV21-1; D: -; size: -; J: TRBJ1-5; length: 12; DNA: TGTGCCAGCAGCAAAGTGGTAGAGCCCCAGCATTTT; CDR3: CASSKVVEPQHF
V: TRBV7-3; D: -; size: -; J: TRBJ2-1; length: 13; DNA: TGTGCCAGCCAGGCTGGGGGAGGCGATGAGCAGTTCTTC; CDR3: CASQAGGGDEQFF
V: TRBV5-4; D: -; size: -; J: TRBJ2-5; length: 14; DNA: TGTGCCAGCAGCCCCAGGACACACCAAGAGACCCAGTACTTC; CDR3: CASSPRTHQETQYF
V: TRBV12-5; D: -; size: -; J: TRBJ2-2; length: 16; DNA: TGTGCTAGTGGTTTGGTACGGGGCGGGGTCTCCGGGGAGCTGTTTTTT; CDR3: CASGLVRGGVSGELFF
V: TRBV5-4; D: -; size: -; J: TRBJ2-2; length: 16; DNA: TGTGCCAGCAGCTTTAAAACACGGACTAACACCGGGGAGCTGTTTTTT; CDR3: CASSFKTRTNTGELFF
V: TRBV15; D: -; size: -; J: TRBJ1-2; length: 16; DNA: TGTGCCACCAGCAGAGACCCGCGAGGGTCTACGTGGGGCTACACCTTC; CDR3: CATSRDPRGSTWGYTF
V: TRBV27; D: -; size: -; J: TRBJ1-6; length: 17; DNA: TGTGCCAGCAGTCCGTGGGGACTCCAACGCCGGTGGTCACCCCTCCACTTT; CDR3: CASSPWGLQRRWSPLHF
V: TRBV5-4; D: -; size: -; J: TRBJ2-5; length: 15; DNA: TGTGCCAGCAGCTCTAAGACAGGCGACCAAGAGACCCAGTACTTC; CDR3: CASSSKTGDQETQYF
V: TRBV28; D: TRBD2; size: -; J: TRBJ2-5; length: 14; DNA: TGTGCCAGCAGTCTAGCGGGGCACCAAGAGACCCAGTACTTC; CDR3: CASSLAGHQETQYF
V: TRBV29-1; D: TRBD1; size: -; J: TRBJ2-7; length: 14; DNA: TGCAGCGTGACAGGGGGCAAGATCACCTACGAGCAGTACTTC; CDR3: CSVTGGKITYEQYF
V: TRBV19; D: -; size: -; J: TRBJ2-2; length: 16; DNA: TGTGCCAGTAGTATCGGTGGGGGGACCAACACCGGGGAGCTGTTTTTT; CDR3: CASSIGGGTNTGELFF
V: TRBV6-5; D: -; size: once; J: TRBJ1-1; length: 16; DNA: TGTGCCAGCAGTTACTTACCGACCTCGGGGAGGGCTGAAGCTTTCTTT; CDR3: CASSYLPTSGRAEAFF
V: TRBV4-2; D: -; size: -; J: TRBJ2-7; length: 12; DNA: TGTGCCAGCAGCCTTTCAGGGATAGAGCAGCACTTC; CDR3: CASSLSGIEQHF
V: TRBV18; D: TRBD2; size: -; J: TRBJ2-7; length: 15; DNA: TGTGCCAGCTCACCCGGGACTAGCGGGGGCAACGAGCAGTACTTC; CDR3: CASSPGTSGGNEQYF
V: TRBV29-1; D: -; size: few; J: TRBJ1-2; length: 13; DNA: TGCAGCGTTGCCCAGGCGTCTGACTATGGCTACACCTTC; CDR3: CSVAQASDYGYTF
V: TRBV29-1; D: TRBD1; size: many; J: TRBJ2-2; length: 16; DNA: TGCAGCGTTGACCCCGGGACAGGGACGAACACCGGGGAGCTGTTTTTT; CDR3: CSVDPGTGTNTGELFF
V: TRBV4-2; D: -; size: -; J: TRBJ2-7; length: 16; DNA: TGTGCCAGCAGCCTCCCAGGCGGGGCTGTTCCCTACGAGCAGTACTTC; CDR3: CASSLPGGAVPYEQYF
V: TRBV2; D: -; size: -; J: TRBJ1-5; length: 11; DNA: TGTGCCAGCAGGGGGGGTCAGCCCCAGCATTTT; CDR3: CASRGGQPQHF